The sequence of this T cell receptor beta chain was determined in a study of T cells in Graves' hyperthyroidism and ophthalmopathy. Researchers took RNA transcripts and amplified the TCR beta CDR3 regions from them. The HTBI primer set drove a first-round RT-PCR of the TCR CDR3. TCRdb recomputed calls from the multiplex PCR reads with MiXCR, one row per CDR3 protein. The data hold some 740,000 distinct CDR3 sequences, with 12% to 15% observed a single time. Input material: blood. This TCR was sampled from a woman aged 18-29 years with Graves' hyperthyroidism.

Written as DNA, the CDR3 is TGCAGTGCTAGAGATCGACTAGGCCGCTCCTACAATGAGCAGTTCTTC. Amino acids: CSARDRLGRSYNEQFF. The J gene is TRBJ2-1, the V gene TRBV20-1, with TRBD2 as a possible D gene (6 bases). This CDR3 has 16 residues. Trimming took 0 bases from V and 0 from J, leaving 12 bases between them. CDR1 is DFQATT and CDR2 is SNEGSKA in the germline V gene (reference sequence).